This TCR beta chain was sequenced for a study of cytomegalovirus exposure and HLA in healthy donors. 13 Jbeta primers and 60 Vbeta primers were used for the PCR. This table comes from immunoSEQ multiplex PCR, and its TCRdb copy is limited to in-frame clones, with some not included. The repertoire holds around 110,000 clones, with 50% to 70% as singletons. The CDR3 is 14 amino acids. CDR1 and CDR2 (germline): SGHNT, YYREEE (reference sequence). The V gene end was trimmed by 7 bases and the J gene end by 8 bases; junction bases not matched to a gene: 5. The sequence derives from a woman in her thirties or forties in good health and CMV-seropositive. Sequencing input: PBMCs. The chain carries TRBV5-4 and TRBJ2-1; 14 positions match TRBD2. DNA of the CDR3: TGTGCCAGCTCCGGGACTAGCGGGAGTTATGAGCAGTTCTTC. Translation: CASSGTSGSYEQFF.